Below, 12 T cell receptor beta chains from the same sample are listed, as sequenced in a study of radiotherapy plus CTLA-4 blockade in lung cancer (dated by TCRdb to between 2017 and 2018). The method behind the library was the immunoSEQ multiplex PCR assay. TCRdb re-hosts the immuneACCESS table, in-frame sequences only. Its copies lack some clones; in the studies checked, an unresolved V gene accounts for under half of them, and the cause for the rest is not known. This sample lists some 49,000 clones; 70% to 90% were detected once. 28% of the sample is taken by the ten largest. Sequencing used peripheral blood, obtained from a patient treated with radiotherapy plus ipilimumab. These receptors all come from a human donor with non-small cell lung cancer whose response to radiotherapy plus ipilimumab could not be evaluated.

V and J are TRBV11-3 and TRBJ2-1; 8 positions agree with TRBD2. Trimming took 5 bases from V and 4 from J; bases not matched to a gene: 7. The CDR3 contains 15 residues. Germline CDR1 is SGHNT and CDR2 is YENEEA. The CDR3 bases are TGTGCCAGCAGCGCTGGACTAGCACCTTACAATGAGCAGTTCTTC. It is translated as CASSAGLAPYNEQFF.

This rearrangement joins TRBV7-6 to TRBJ2-7; the D gene is possibly TRBD2 (6 bases). With 2 bases removed from V and 1 base from J, the gap between germline ends came to 9 bases. The CDR3 consists of 14 residues. Per germline, CDR1 SGHVS and CDR2 FNYEAQ. CDR3 in DNA: TGTGCCAGCAGCTTATGGGGGGATTCCTACGAGCAGTACTTC. Translated: CASSLWGDSYEQYF. The whole variable domain, remainder taken from reference TRBV7-6 and TRBJ2-7, is GAGVSQSPRYKVTKRGQDVALRCDPISGHVSLYWYRQALGQGPEFLTYFNYEAQQDKSGLPNDRFSAERPEGSISTLTIQRTEQRDSAMYRCASSLWGDSYEQYFGPGTRLTVT.

The chain recombines TRBV18 with TRBJ1-1; D gene ambiguous. V was shortened by 3 bases and J by 5 bases, with 10 bases between the two germline ends. Per germline, CDR1 KGHSH and CDR2 LQKENI. The CDR3 loop spans 13 amino acids. CDR3 nucleotides: TGTGCCAGCTCACCGCCGGGGTCTACTGAAGCTTTCTTT. Protein: CASSPPGSTEAFF. Full variable domain (outside the CDR3, taken from reference TRBV18 and TRBJ1-1): NAGVMQNPRHLVRRRGQEARLRCSPMKGHSHVYWYRQLPEEGLKFMVYLQKENIIDESGMPKERFSAEFPKEGPSILRIQQVVRGDSAAYFCASSPPGSTEAFFGQGTRLTVV.

This clone came up once. The chain employs TRBV28 and TRBJ2-2; TRBD2 aligns across 11 bases. Trimming removed 5 bases from V and 7 bases from J; junction bases left unmatched: 9. Germline CDR1 reads MDHEN; CDR2 reads SYDVKM. This CDR3 is built from 16 residues. Written as DNA, the CDR3 is TGTGCCAGCAGTATCCTGACTAGCGGGATTTTCGGGGAGCTGTTTTTT. Translation gives CASSILTSGIFGELFF.

The chain uses TRBV30 and TRBJ1-1; D gene uncertain. The ends were cut back, 1 base at V and 0 bases at J, with 3 bases in the middle. Germline V gene lookup returns CDR1 GTSNPN and CDR2 SVGIG (reference sequence). The CDR3 sequence is 12 residues long. In nucleotides, the CDR3 is TGTGCCTGGAGTGGAGTGAACACTGAAGCTTTCTTT. The encoded protein is CAWSGVNTEAFF. The variable domain in full, with the rest retrieved from reference TRBV30 and TRBJ1-1, is SQTIHQWPATLVQPVGSPLSLECTVEGTSNPNLYWYRQAAGRGLQLLFYSVGIGQISSEVPQNLSASRPQDRQFILSSKKLLLSDSGFYLCAWSGVNTEAFFGQGTRLTVV.

This chain uses TRBV5-1 with TRBJ2-3, with 7 bases fitting TRBD2. V trimming: 4 bases; J trimming: 0 bases; junction bases outside the gene matches: 2. Per germline, CDR1 SGHRS and CDR2 YFSETQ. This CDR3 has 14 residues. The CDR3 region has the DNA TGCGCCAGCAGCGCGGGAGTGAGCACAGATACGCAGTATTTT. Translating it yields CASSAGVSTDTQYF.

The chain combines TRBV6-5 with TRBJ1-5; tentative D call: TRBD1 (6 bases). The CDR3 is made up of 14 amino acids. Germline assignment: CDR1 MNHEY and CDR2 SVGAGI. V was shortened by 5 bases and J by 5 bases, with 13 bases between the two germline ends. For the CDR3, the DNA is TGTGCCAGCAGTCTCCAGACAGGTCATCAGCCCCAGCATTTT. It specifies CASSLQTGHQPQHF.

This chain uses TRBV4-1 with TRBJ2-5; D might be TRBD1 (6 bases). Trimming cost V 4 bases and J 2 bases, with 8 bases left between them. Per germline, CDR1 MGHRA and CDR2 YSYEKL. This CDR3 contains 13 residues. DNA for the CDR3: TGCGCCAGCAGCCCGGGACATCAAGAGACCCAGTACTTC. Protein product: CASSPGHQETQYF.

The CDR3 DNA reads as TGTGCCAGCTCACCAACAGGGGGCATGAACACTGAAGCTTTCTTT. It translates to CASSPTGGMNTEAFF. The rearrangement joins TRBV18 to TRBJ1-1, with TRBD1 matching 9 bases. The length of the CDR3 is 15 residues. Trimming took 2 bases from V and 0 from J; bases not matched to a gene: 1. CDR1 is KGHSH, CDR2 LQKENI, per germline.

The chain employs TRBV5-5 and TRBJ1-2, with a tentative D call TRBD1 (5 bases). Trimming left V 0 bases short and J 6 bases short, with 9 bases between. This CDR3 is built from 13 residues. Germline V CDR1 and CDR2: SGHKS, YYEKEE (reference sequence). As DNA, the CDR3 is TGTGCCAGCAGCTTGGGGGGACTGGATGGCTACACCTTC. Its protein product is CASSLGGLDGYTF.

This clone was observed a handful of times. This chain links TRBV28 with TRBJ1-5; 8 bases align to TRBD1. The CDR3 totals 17 residues. In germline, CDR1 is MDHEN, CDR2 SYDVKM. After removal of 6 bases from V and 3 bases from J, the junction contained 13 bases not matched to a gene. The CDR3 coding sequence is TGTGCCAGCAGGCATTACATCGGGACAGGTCACAATCAGCCCCAGCATTTT. The encoded protein is CASRHYIGTGHNQPQHF.

This clone was found a few times. V and J are TRBV7-8 and TRBJ1-4; D gene uncertain. V lost 7 bases, J lost 0 bases, and 15 bases lay in between. The CDR3 consists of 16 residues. The germline gives CDR1 SGHVS, CDR2 FQNEAQ. This CDR3 is CASTTERFSTNEKLFF. CDR3 DNA sequence: TGTGCCAGCACGACGGAGAGATTTTCAACTAATGAAAAACTGTTTTTT.